These 3 T cell receptor beta chains were sequenced from one sample in a study of tissue T cells after allogeneic stem cell transplantation. Described time point: mouse harvest day 7 after allogeneic transplant. Each mouse received 10^7 T-cell-depleted marrow cells plus 10^6 splenic CD5+ T cells by tail vein. Sequencing was performed with immunoSEQ multiplex PCR; in TCRdb, only in-frame clones are kept and a portion is missing. The sample consists of roughly 9,500 clones, roughly 45% of them appearing once. Sequenced sample: gut tissue. These TCRs come from a female BALB/c mouse given C57BL/6 T cells with graft-versus-host disease after an allogeneic hematopoietic cell transplant.

As concerns this clone: Mouse names are used for the genes. From the germline J gene comes the end of the CDR3, since the read stops 1 residue before it. The chain joins TRBV26 to TRBJ2-4; D might be TRBD1 (6 bases). There are 13 residues in the CDR3. Germline V gene sequence: CDR1 KGHPV, CDR2 FQNQEV (reference sequence). V gave up 6 bases and J gave up 2 bases, with 9 bases separating them. The covered CDR3 bases are TGTGCCAGCAGCGGACAGATTCAAAACACCTTGTAC. This encodes CASSGQIQNTLY. The CDR3 in its entirety is CASSGQIQNTLYF.

Of note for this clone: The genes and germline here are from mouse. The read comes to an end 1 residue before the CDR3 does, leaving the germline J gene to fill in the end. The rearrangement links TRBV12-2 to TRBJ2-5; 12 positions match TRBD2. The germline V gene encodes CDR1 SGHLS and CDR2 HYDKME. V shed 0 bases, J shed 6 bases, and the junction held 3 bases outside the gene matches. This CDR3 spans 15 amino acids. The sequenced CDR3 bases are TGTGCCAGCTCTCTCGCGACTGGGGGGGCTGACACCCAGTAC. Its protein is CASSLATGGADTQY. The whole CDR3 is CASSLATGGADTQYF. Looking up the rest from reference TRBV12-2 and TRBJ2-5 gives the full variable domain: NSGVVQSPRYIIKGKGERSILKCIPISGHLSVAWYQQTQGQELKFFIQHYDKMERDKGNLPSRFSVQQFDDYHSEMNMSALELEDSAVYFCASSLATGGADTQYFGPGTRLLVL.

In its sample, this clone was seen a few times. Mouse gene names and germline throughout. The missing CDR3 end, 1 residue past where the read stops, is filled in from the germline J gene. The chain recombines TRBV26 with TRBJ2-4; TRBD1 aligns across 7 bases. Germline CDR1 and CDR2: KGHPV and FQNQEV (reference sequence). CDR3 size: 14 residues. Trimming at V came to 3 bases and at J to 4 bases, leaving 4 bases not matched to a gene. CDR3 DNA (partial): TGTGCCAGCAGTCTCTCCGGGACAGAAAACACCTTGTAC. Its protein is CASSLSGTENTLY. The entire CDR3 is CASSLSGTENTLYF.